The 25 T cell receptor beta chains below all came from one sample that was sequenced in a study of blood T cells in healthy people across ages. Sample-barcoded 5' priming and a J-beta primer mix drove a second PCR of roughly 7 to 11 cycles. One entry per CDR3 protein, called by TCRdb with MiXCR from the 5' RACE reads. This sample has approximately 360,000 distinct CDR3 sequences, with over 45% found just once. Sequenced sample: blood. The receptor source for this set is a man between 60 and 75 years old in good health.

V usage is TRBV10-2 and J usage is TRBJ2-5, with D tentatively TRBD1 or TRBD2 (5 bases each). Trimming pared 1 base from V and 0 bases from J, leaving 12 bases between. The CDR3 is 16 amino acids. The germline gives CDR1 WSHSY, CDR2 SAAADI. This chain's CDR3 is CASSELGDEYQETQYF. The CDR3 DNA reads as TGCGCCAGCAGTGAGTTAGGGGACGAGTACCAAGAGACCCAGTACTTC.

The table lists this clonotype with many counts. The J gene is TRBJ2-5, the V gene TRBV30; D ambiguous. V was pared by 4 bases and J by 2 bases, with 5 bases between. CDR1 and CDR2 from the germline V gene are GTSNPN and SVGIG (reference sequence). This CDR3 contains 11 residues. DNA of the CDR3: TGTGCCTGGACAGATCAAGAGACCCAGTACTTC. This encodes CAWTDQETQYF.

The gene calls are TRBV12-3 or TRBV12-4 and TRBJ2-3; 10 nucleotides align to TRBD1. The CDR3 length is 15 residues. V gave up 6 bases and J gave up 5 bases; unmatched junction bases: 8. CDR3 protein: CASSQDRGLVDTQYF. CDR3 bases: TGTGCCAGCAGCCAAGACAGGGGGCTTGTAGATACGCAGTATTTT.

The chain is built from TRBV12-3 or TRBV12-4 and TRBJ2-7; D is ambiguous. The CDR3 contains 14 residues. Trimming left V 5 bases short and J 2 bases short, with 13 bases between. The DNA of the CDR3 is TGTGCCAGCAGTAGCCCCGCCGAGGCCTACGAGCAGTACTTC. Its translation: CASSSPAEAYEQYF.

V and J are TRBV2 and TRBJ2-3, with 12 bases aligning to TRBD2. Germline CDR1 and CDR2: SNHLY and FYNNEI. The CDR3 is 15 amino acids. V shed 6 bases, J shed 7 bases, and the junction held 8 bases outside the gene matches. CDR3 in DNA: TGTGCCAGCAGCAGGACTAGCGGGGAATCAAATACGCAGTATTTT. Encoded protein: CASSRTSGESNTQYF.

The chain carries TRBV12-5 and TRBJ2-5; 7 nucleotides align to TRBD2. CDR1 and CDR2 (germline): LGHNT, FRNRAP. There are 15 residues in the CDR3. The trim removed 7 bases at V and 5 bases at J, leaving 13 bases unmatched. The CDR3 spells CASASGTTRWETQYF. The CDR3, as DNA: TGTGCTAGTGCTAGCGGAACCACTCGATGGGAGACCCAGTACTTC.

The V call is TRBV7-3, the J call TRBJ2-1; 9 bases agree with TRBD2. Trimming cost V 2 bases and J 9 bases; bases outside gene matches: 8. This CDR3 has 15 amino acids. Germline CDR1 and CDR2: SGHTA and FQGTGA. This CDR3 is CASSLEPSGNGEQFF. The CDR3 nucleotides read TGTGCCAGCAGCTTAGAACCTAGCGGGAACGGTGAGCAGTTCTTC.

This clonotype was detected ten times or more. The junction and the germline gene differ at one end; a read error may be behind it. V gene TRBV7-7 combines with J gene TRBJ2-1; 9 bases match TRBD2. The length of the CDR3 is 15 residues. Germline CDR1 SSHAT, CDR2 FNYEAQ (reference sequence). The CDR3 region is CASSAASGARGEQFF. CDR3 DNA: TGTGCTAGCAGCGCAGCTAGCGGGGCCCGGGGTGAGCAGTTCTTC.

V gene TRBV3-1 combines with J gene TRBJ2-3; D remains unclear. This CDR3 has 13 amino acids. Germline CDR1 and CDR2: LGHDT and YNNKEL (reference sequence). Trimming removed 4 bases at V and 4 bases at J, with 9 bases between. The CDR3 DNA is TGTGCCAGCAGCCCTAAACTATCAGATACGCAGTATTTT. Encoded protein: CASSPKLSDTQYF.

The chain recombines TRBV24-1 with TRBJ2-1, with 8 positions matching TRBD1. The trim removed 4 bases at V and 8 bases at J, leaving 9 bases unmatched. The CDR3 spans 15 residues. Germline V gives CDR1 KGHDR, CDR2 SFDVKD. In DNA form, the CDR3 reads TGTGCCACCAGTGAGCCCCAGGGACAGGCCGATGAGCAGTTCTTC. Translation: CATSEPQGQADEQFF.

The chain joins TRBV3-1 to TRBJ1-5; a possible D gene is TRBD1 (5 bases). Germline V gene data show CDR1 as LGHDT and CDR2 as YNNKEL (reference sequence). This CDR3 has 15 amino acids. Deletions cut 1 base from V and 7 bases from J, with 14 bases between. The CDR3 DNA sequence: TGTGCCAGCAGCCAAGGGGGGGGTTTAGTGCAGCCCCAGCATTTT. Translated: CASSQGGGLVQPQHF.

CDR3 region: CASSLEAGNYGYTF. CDR3 in DNA: TGCGCCAGCAGCTTGGAGGCAGGGAACTATGGCTACACCTTC. The genes are TRBV5-1 and TRBJ1-2, with D perhaps matching TRBD1 (5 bases). Germline lookup yields CDR1 SGHRS and CDR2 YFSETQ. The CDR3 runs 14 residues. Between the trimmed V and J ends, which lost 0 bases and 2 bases, there was a span of 8 bases.

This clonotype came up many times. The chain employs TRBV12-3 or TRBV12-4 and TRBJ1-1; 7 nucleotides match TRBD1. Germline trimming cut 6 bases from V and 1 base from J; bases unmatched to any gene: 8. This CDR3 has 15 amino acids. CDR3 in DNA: TGTGCCAGCAGCGCGTTCCAGGGGGGGAACACTGAAGCTTTCTTT. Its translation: CASSAFQGGNTEAFF.

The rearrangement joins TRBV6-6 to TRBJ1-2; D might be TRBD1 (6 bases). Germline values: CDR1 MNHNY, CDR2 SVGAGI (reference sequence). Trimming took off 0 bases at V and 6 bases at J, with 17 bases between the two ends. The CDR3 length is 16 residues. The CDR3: CASSYSRGGQNHGYTF. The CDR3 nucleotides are TGTGCCAGCAGTTACTCTCGGGGGGGCCAAAACCATGGCTACACCTTC.

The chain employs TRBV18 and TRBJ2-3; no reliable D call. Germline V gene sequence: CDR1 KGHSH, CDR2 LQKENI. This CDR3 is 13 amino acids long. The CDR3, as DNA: TGTTACAGCTCACCGCCTGGCACAGATACGCAGTATTTT. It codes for CYSSPPGTDTQYF.

The CDR3 reads CASSRQGWNEQFF. In nucleotides, the CDR3 is TGTGCCAGCAGCAGACAGGGCTGGAATGAGCAGTTCTTC. V usage is TRBV6-6 and J usage is TRBJ2-1, with 7 bases lining up with TRBD1. The ends lost 6 bases at V and 7 bases at J; junction bases unmatched: 6. Per germline, CDR1 MNHNY and CDR2 SVGAGI (reference sequence). This CDR3 contains 13 residues.

The CDR3 reads CASGRDGTNYGYTF. CDR3 nucleotides: TGTGCCAGCGGCCGGGACGGGACTAACTATGGCTACACCTTC. V usage is TRBV7-2 and J usage is TRBJ1-2; perhaps TRBD1 as D (5 bases). Trimming stripped 8 bases from V and 0 bases from J, with 13 bases between. The CDR3 is 14 amino acids. Germline values: CDR1 SGHTA, CDR2 FQGNSA.

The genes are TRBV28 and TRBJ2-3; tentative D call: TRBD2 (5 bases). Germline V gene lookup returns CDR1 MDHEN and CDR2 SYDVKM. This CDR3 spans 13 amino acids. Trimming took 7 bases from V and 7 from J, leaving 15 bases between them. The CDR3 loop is CASTPGKLNTQYF. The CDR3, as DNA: TGTGCCAGCACGCCCGGGAAGCTAAATACGCAGTATTTT.

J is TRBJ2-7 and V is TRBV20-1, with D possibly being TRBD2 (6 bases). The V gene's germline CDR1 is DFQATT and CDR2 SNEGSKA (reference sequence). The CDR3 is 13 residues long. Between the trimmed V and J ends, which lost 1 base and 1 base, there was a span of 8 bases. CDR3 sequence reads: CSARVAVSYEQYF. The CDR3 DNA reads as TGCAGTGCTAGAGTAGCGGTTTCCTACGAGCAGTACTTC.

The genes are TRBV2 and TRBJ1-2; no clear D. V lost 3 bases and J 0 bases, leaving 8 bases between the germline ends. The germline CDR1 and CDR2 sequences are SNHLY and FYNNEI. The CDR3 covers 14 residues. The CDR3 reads CASSDRQSNYGYTF. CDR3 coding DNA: TGTGCCAGCAGTGACCGGCAGTCTAACTATGGCTACACCTTC.

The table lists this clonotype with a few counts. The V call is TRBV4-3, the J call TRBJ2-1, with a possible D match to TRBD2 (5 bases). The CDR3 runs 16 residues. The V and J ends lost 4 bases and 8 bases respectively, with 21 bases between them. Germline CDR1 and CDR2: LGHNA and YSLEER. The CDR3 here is CASSPSGSLSGDEQFF. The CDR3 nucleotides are TGCGCCAGCAGCCCTTCGGGGAGCCTCTCAGGCGATGAGCAGTTCTTC.

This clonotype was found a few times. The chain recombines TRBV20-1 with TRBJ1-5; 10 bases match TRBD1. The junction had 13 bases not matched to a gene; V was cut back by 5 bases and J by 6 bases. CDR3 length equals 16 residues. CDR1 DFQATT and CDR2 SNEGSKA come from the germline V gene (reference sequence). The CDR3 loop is CSALPGDRGPGQPQHF. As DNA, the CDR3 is TGCAGTGCTCTTCCTGGGGACAGGGGCCCCGGTCAGCCCCAGCATTTT.

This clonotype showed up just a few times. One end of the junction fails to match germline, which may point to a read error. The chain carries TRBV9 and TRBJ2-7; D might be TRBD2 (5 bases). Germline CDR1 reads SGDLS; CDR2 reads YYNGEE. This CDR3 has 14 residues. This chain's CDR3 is CASSVTGLSNEQYF. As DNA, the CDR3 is TGTGCCAGCAGCGTAACCGGACTCTCCAACGAGCAGTACTTC.

The DNA of the CDR3 is TGTGCCAGCCAAGACAGGGCGAGCTATGGCTACACCTTC. Its protein product is CASQDRASYGYTF. The rearrangement uses TRBV6-2 or TRBV6-3 and TRBJ1-2; 7 bases map to TRBD1. This CDR3 has 13 residues. V dropped 8 bases and J dropped 4; count of bases not matched to a gene: 7. Germline CDR1 is MNHEY and CDR2 is SVGEGT.

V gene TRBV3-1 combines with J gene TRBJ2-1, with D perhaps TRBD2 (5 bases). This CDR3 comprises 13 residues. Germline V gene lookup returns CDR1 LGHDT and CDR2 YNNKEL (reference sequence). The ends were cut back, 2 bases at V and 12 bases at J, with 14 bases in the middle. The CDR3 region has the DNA TGTGCCAGCAGCCAATTGGACTCACCGGTGCAGTTCTTC. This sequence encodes CASSQLDSPVQFF.